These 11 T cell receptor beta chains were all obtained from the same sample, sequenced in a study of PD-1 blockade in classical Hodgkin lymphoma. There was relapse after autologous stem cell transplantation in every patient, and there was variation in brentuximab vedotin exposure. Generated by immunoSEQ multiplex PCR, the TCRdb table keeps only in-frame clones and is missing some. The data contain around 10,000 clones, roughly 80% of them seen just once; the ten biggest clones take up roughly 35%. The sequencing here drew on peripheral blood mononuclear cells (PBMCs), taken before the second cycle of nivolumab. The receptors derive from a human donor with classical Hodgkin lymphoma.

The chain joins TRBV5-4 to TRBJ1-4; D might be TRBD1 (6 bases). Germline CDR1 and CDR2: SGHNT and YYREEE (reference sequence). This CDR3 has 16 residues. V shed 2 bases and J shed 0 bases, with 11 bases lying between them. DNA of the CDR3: TGTGCCAGCAGCTTTGGACAGTCTTCAACTAATGAAAAACTGTTTTTT. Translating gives CASSFGQSSTNEKLFF.

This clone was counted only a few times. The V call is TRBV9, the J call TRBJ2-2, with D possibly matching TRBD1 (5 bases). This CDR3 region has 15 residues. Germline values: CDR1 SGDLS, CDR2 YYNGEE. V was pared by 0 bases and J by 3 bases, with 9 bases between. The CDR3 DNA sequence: TGTGCCAGCAGCGTAGAGGCAGGGTACACCGGGGAGCTGTTTTTT. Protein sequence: CASSVEAGYTGELFF.

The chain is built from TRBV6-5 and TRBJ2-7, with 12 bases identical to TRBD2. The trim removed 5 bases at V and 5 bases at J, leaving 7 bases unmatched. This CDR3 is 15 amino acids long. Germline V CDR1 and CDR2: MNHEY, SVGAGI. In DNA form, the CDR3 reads TGTGCCAGCAGTCCCGGACTAGCGGGACAACACGAGCAGTACTTC. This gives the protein CASSPGLAGQHEQYF.

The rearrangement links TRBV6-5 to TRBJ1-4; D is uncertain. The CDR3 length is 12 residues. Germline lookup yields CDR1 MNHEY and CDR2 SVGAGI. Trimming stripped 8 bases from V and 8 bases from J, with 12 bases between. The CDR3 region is CASSDLGEKLFF. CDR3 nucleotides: TGTGCCAGCTCTGACCTCGGGGAAAAACTGTTTTTT.

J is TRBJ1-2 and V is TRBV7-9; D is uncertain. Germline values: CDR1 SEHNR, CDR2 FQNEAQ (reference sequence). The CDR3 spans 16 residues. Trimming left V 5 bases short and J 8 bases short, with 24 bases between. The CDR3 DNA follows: TGTGCCAGCAGCCCGAAACCGACGCTCTCGATAGAAGGCTACACCTTC. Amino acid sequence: CASSPKPTLSIEGYTF.

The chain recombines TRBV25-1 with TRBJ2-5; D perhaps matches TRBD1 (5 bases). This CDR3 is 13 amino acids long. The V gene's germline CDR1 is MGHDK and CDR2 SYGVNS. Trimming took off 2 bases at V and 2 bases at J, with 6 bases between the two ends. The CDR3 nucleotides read TGTGCCAGCAGTGAAGGGGCACAAGAGACCCAGTACTTC. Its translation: CASSEGAQETQYF.

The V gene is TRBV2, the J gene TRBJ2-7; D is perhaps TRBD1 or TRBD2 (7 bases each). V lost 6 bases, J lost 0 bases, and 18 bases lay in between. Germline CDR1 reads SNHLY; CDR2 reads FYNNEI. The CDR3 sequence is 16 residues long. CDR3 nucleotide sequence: TGTGCCAGCAGCGGGGGGAGGGACAGTTTCTCCTACGAGCAGTACTTC. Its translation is CASSGGRDSFSYEQYF.

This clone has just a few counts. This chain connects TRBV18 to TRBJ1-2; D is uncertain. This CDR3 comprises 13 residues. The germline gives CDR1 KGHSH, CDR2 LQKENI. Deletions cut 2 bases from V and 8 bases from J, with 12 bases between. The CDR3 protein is CASSPKELGGYTF. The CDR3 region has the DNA TGTGCCAGCTCACCAAAGGAGTTGGGAGGCTACACCTTC.

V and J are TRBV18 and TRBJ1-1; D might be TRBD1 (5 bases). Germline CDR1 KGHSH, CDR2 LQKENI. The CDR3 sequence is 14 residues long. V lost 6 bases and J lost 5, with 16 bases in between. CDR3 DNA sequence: TGTGCCAGCTCTACAAAAAATGAGGGGACTGAAGCTTTCTTT. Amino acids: CASSTKNEGTEAFF.

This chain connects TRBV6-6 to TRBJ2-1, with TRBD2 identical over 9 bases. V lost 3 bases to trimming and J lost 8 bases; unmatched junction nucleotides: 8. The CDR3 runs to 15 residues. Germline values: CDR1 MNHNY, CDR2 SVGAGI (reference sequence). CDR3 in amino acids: CASSYRGGRGDEQFF. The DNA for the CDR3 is TGTGCCAGCAGTTATAGGGGCGGGAGGGGCGATGAGCAGTTCTTC.

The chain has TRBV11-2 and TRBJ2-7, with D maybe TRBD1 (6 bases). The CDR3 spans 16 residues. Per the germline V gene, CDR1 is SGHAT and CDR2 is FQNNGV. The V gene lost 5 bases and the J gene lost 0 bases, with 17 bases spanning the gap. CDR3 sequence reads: CASSPLNRVGSYEQYF. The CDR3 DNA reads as TGTGCCAGCAGCCCGCTGAACAGGGTTGGCTCCTACGAGCAGTACTTC. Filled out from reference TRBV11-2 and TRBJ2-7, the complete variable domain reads EAGVAQSPRYKIIEKRQSVAFWCNPISGHATLYWYQQILGQGPKLLIQFQNNGVVDDSQLPKDRFSAERLKGVDSTLKIQPAKLEDSAVYLCASSPLNRVGSYEQYFGPGTRLTVT.